This T cell receptor beta chain stems from a study of blood T cell repertoires in COVID-19. Study summary: T cells, B-cell-depleted T cells, or PBMCs provided the cDNA or gDNA that served as material.

A note on this clone: One end of the junction varies from germline; a read error may be responsible.

The CDR3 extends over 15 amino acids. The germline CDR1 and CDR2 sequences are SSHAT and FNYEAQ (reference sequence). Libraries were prepared by immunoSEQ multiplex PCR; TCRdb keeps only in-frame clonotypes and omits some of them. The sample lists about 250,000 clones; around 86% were seen once. Sequenced sample: PBMCs or T cells enriched from blood (not recorded which). V gene TRBV7-7 combines with J gene TRBJ2-1, with 7 bases fitting TRBD1. This sequence was found in a man younger than 30 who had recovered from COVID-19. CDR3 amino acids: CASSPPDRWANEQFF. The DNA for the CDR3 is TGTGCTAGCAGTCCCCCGGACAGGTGGGCCAATGAGCAGTTCTTC.